The sequence of this T cell receptor (beta chain) was determined in a study of early T cells in non-severe SARS-CoV-2 infection. The table lists this clonotype with many counts. The protocol attached unique molecular identifiers to individual cDNA molecules. MiXCR, run by TCRdb on the 5' RACE reads, gives a single entry per CDR3 protein. Here the sample spans 25,000 to 40,000 distinct CDR3 sequences, 5% to 6.5% being singletons. The specimen sequenced was whole blood. This clonotype originated in an adult who was a healthcare worker with PCR-confirmed SARS-CoV-2 infection or an uninfected control (not recorded which).

The DNA for the CDR3 is TGTGCCAGCAGTGGGGGACAGGGGGTATATAACGAGCAGTACTTC. It translates to CASSGGQGVYNEQYF. The V and J genes are TRBV2 and TRBJ2-7; 11 positions agree with TRBD1. CDR1 is SNHLY, CDR2 FYNNEI, per germline. V lost 4 bases to trimming and J lost 5 bases; unmatched junction nucleotides: 7. CDR3 length: 15 residues.